This T cell receptor (beta chain) was identified during a study of T cells after yellow fever vaccination. Study-wide points: Faster peaking, at day 5 versus 15, marked a secondary response that was weaker.

From the 5' RACE reads, TCRdb called clonotypes with MiXCR, one entry per CDR3 protein. The table shows 100,000 or so distinct CDR3 sequences, with 8% to 10% occurring only once. The CDR3 has 13 residues. V was shortened by 2 bases and J by 1 base, with 6 bases between the two germline ends. Germline lookup yields CDR1 SGHRS and CDR2 YFSETQ. The chain combines TRBV5-1 with TRBJ1-1; D uncertain. This receptor was obtained from a young man who received the YFV17D yellow fever vaccine. The source material was CD8+ T cells not binding an NS4B(214-222) dextramer, sorted from PBMCs, sampled less than 16 days after the first yellow fever vaccination. CDR3 protein: CASSFPGNTEAFF. The CDR3 DNA follows: TGCGCCAGCAGCTTCCCCGGGAACACTGAAGCTTTCTTT.